Presented here are 11 T cell receptor beta chains from one specimen sequenced in a study of T cells in pancreatic ductal adenocarcinoma. The method was immunoSEQ multiplex PCR; TCRdb's version includes in-frame clones alone and lacks a portion of them. The sample carries roughly 100,000 clones, about 95% recorded once. The selected patients with pancreatic ductal adenocarcinoma had surgery but no neoadjuvant therapy. Sequenced material: PBMCs. The receptors were sampled from a human donor with pancreatic ductal adenocarcinoma.

CDR3 bases: TGCGCCAGCAGGCAGCGGGAAACCGGGGAGCTGTTTTTT. Translation: CASRQRETGELFF. J is TRBJ2-2 and V is TRBV5-1; 7 bases are a match to TRBD2. The CDR3 has 13 amino acids. The germline V gene encodes CDR1 SGHRS and CDR2 YFSETQ. V was clipped by 5 bases and J by 5 bases; unmatched bases: 3.

The chain recombines TRBV30 with TRBJ2-5; D gene uncertain. Germline CDR1 reads GTSNPN; CDR2 reads SVGIG (reference sequence). Trimming shortened V by 2 bases and J by 5 bases, and 12 bases separated the two germline ends. The CDR3 is 13 amino acids. Here the CDR3 DNA reads TGTGCCTGGAGTCCCAGTTACGGGGAGACCCAGTACTTC. Translating gives CAWSPSYGETQYF.

The genes are TRBV7-3 and TRBJ2-1; 11 bases are a match to TRBD1. V shed 4 bases, J shed 4 bases, and the junction held 6 bases outside the gene matches. Germline CDR1 SGHTA, CDR2 FQGTGA. The length of the CDR3 is 16 residues. The CDR3 DNA is TGTGCCAGCAGCTCCCGGACAGGGGGCGGTTACAATGAGCAGTTCTTC. This sequence encodes CASSSRTGGGYNEQFF. The variable domain in full, completed from reference TRBV7-3 and TRBJ2-1, reads GAGVSQTPSNKVTEKGKYVELRCDPISGHTALYWYRQSLGQGPEFLIYFQGTGAADDSGLPNDRFFAVRPEGSVSTLKIQRTERGDSAVYLCASSSRTGGGYNEQFFGPGTRLTVL.

This sequence joins TRBV10-3 and TRBJ2-1, with 7 nucleotides matching TRBD2. The CDR3 consists of 15 residues. The V segment lost 4 bases and the J segment 10 bases; nucleotides outside the gene matches: 13. CDR1 and CDR2 from the germline V gene are ENHRY and SYGVKD. The CDR3 protein is CAISGGAGKVGEQFF. For the CDR3, the DNA is TGTGCCATCAGTGGGGGAGCGGGAAAGGTCGGGGAGCAGTTCTTC.

DNA of the CDR3: TGTGCCAGAAGCTCGTCCGCCTACGAGCAGTACTTC. It codes for CARSSSAYEQYF. This sequence joins TRBV5-3 and TRBJ2-7; no clear D. TRBV5-3 falls under the ORF class, with uncertain function. This CDR3 comprises 12 residues. V lost 3 bases and J lost 2, with 6 bases in between.

The chain couples TRBV7-9 to TRBJ1-1; D is unclear. Germline V gene lookup returns CDR1 SEHNR and CDR2 FQNEAQ (reference sequence). V lost 2 bases and J lost 1, with 5 bases in between. This CDR3 contains 13 residues. This CDR3 is CASSLSENTEAFF. In DNA form, the CDR3 reads TGTGCCAGCAGCTTAAGCGAGAACACTGAAGCTTTCTTT.

This clone was observed a single time. The chain carries TRBV5-1 and TRBJ2-7; a weak D match, TRBD2 (5 bases). The CDR3 is made up of 13 amino acids. Trimming removed 5 bases at V and 2 bases at J, with 11 bases between. CDR1 is SGHRS and CDR2 is YFSETQ in the germline V gene. The DNA for the CDR3 is TGCGCCAGCAGACAAACCGGGACCTACGAGCAGTACTTC. This gives the protein CASRQTGTYEQYF.

The CDR3 coding sequence is TGTGCCAGCAAGCAGGATTCTGGCCAGCCCCAGCATTTT. The encoded protein is CASKQDSGQPQHF. The chain combines TRBV6-1 with TRBJ1-5; D remains ambiguous. Trimming took 7 bases from V and 7 from J, leaving 14 bases between them. Germline CDR1 reads MNHNS; CDR2 reads SASEGT. CDR3 size: 13 residues.

The chain carries TRBV12-2 and TRBJ1-2; the table's D call of TRBD1 was not tested on the DNA. TRBV12-2 is a recognized pseudogene. The CDR3 runs to 14 residues. CDR3 nucleotides: TGTGCAAGTCGCTACAGGGTTTTAAGCTATGGCTACACCTTC. The encoded protein is CASRYRVLSYGYTF.

This rearrangement joins TRBV6-1 to TRBJ2-7, with 9 bases fitting TRBD1. The CDR3 length is 14 residues. Trimming at V came to 4 bases and at J to 5 bases, leaving 6 bases not matched to a gene. Germline V gene sequence: CDR1 MNHNS, CDR2 SASEGT. The CDR3, as DNA: TGTGCCAGCAGTGTGGGGACAGGGCGAGACGAGCAGTACTTC. Translation gives CASSVGTGRDEQYF.

The chain has TRBV29-1 and TRBJ1-5; 8 bases align to TRBD1. In germline, CDR1 is SQVTM, CDR2 ANQGSEA. The CDR3 is 13 amino acids. After removal of 6 bases from V and 5 bases from J, the junction contained 6 bases not matched to a gene. For the CDR3, the DNA is TGCAGCGTACGACAGGGGTTATATCAGCCCCAGCATTTT. Translating it yields CSVRQGLYQPQHF.